The T cell receptor (beta chain) under discussion was sequenced for a study of response to subunit inactivated influenza vaccine. Study results and caveats: Each seasonal flu vaccination may recruit only limited new T cells, authors suggested.

In TCRdb, the RT-PCR reads were re-called with MiXCR into one record per CDR3 protein. The sample lists over 800,000 distinct CDR3 sequences, roughly 20% seen once, with 9.5% to 13% in the top ten. This clonotype was counted between two and nine times. Its antigen is unknown. The V end lost 2 bases, the J end lost 8 bases, and 7 bases lay between the germline ends. This CDR3 comprises 13 residues. This clonotype originated in a middle-aged man who received an inactivated influenza vaccine. This sample comprised PBMCs from blood, obtained 5 days after vaccination. The chain recombines TRBV12-3 or TRBV12-4 with TRBJ1-6; maybe TRBD1 (5 bases). CDR3 protein: CASSLQGHSPLHF. In DNA, the CDR3 is TGTGCCAGCAGTTTACAGGGTCATTCACCCCTCCACTTT.